Following are 24 T cell receptor beta chains from one sample sequenced in a study of early T cells in non-severe SARS-CoV-2 infection. Via MiXCR, TCRdb re-called the 5' RACE reads, giving one row per CDR3 protein. The profile shows 70,000 or so distinct CDR3 sequences, approximately 4.6% of them singletons. Sample: whole blood, taken at baseline. Receptors were obtained from an adult who was a healthcare worker with PCR-confirmed SARS-CoV-2 infection or an uninfected control (not recorded which). The donor label of this sample is uncertain.

V and J are TRBV29-1 and TRBJ2-1; 7 nucleotides agree with TRBD1. Germline loops: CDR1 SQVTM, CDR2 ANQGSEA. This CDR3 spans 11 amino acids. V lost 7 bases, J lost 7 bases, and 4 bases stayed unmatched. This CDR3 reads CSAGQANEQFF. The CDR3 DNA reads TGCAGCGCCGGACAGGCGAATGAGCAGTTCTTC.

This clonotype was counted ten times or more. The chain combines TRBV30 with TRBJ2-2; D remains ambiguous. This CDR3 has 10 residues. Germline loops: CDR1 GTSNPN, CDR2 SVGIG (reference sequence). Trimming took off 3 bases at V and 8 bases at J, with 4 bases between the two ends. The CDR3 loop reads CAWRYGELFF. The CDR3 DNA is TGTGCCTGGAGATATGGGGAGCTGTTTTTT.

This clonotype was found many times. The CDR3: CSASFDVTGPENTIYF. For the CDR3, the DNA is TGCAGTGCTAGTTTTGATGTAACAGGGCCTGAAAACACCATATATTTT. This chain connects TRBV20-1 to TRBJ1-3; weak D call: TRBD1 (6 bases). There are 16 residues in the CDR3. Germline CDR1 reads DFQATT; CDR2 reads SNEGSKA (reference sequence). The V and J ends lost 3 bases and 6 bases respectively, with 21 bases between them.

The chain carries TRBV28 and TRBJ2-1; tentatively, D is TRBD1 or TRBD2 (6 bases each). CDR1 is MDHEN and CDR2 is SYDVKM in the germline V gene. The CDR3 loop spans 15 amino acids. Trimming stripped 3 bases from V and 1 base from J, with 10 bases between. The CDR3 is CASSFRGRSYNEQFF. The CDR3 DNA reads as TGTGCCAGCAGTTTTCGGGGGCGATCCTACAATGAGCAGTTCTTC.

This clonotype was observed at least ten times. The CDR3 DNA reads TGTGCCAGCAGCTTAGAGCGGGGGGAGGTAGAGCAGTTCTTC. Translated: CASSLERGEVEQFF. J is TRBJ2-1 and V is TRBV11-2; TRBD2 aligns across 8 bases. This CDR3 has 14 residues. V shed 0 bases and J 10 bases; nucleotides not matched to a gene: 5. Germline lookup yields CDR1 SGHAT and CDR2 FQNNGV.

V usage is TRBV28 and J usage is TRBJ2-1; D gene ambiguous. Trimming removed 3 bases at V and 3 bases at J, with 6 bases between. The germline gives CDR1 MDHEN, CDR2 SYDVKM. This CDR3 has 13 amino acids. The CDR3 loop is CASSFPGYNEQFF. The CDR3 DNA reads TGTGCCAGCAGTTTCCCCGGCTACAATGAGCAGTTCTTC.

This clonotype was detected ten times or more. The gene calls are TRBV6-5 and TRBJ2-1, with D unclear. V was clipped by 4 bases and J by 11 bases, with 21 bases between them. Germline V gives CDR1 MNHEY, CDR2 SVGAGI. The CDR3 spans 15 residues. The CDR3 DNA reads as TGTGCCAGCAGTTTAGTTCGAACGGCGGTTAGGAAGCAGTTCTTC. Its protein product is CASSLVRTAVRKQFF.

This clonotype has a count of ten or more. This chain uses TRBV20-1 with TRBJ2-7; D is perhaps TRBD2 (6 bases). This CDR3 comprises 14 residues. V lost 4 bases and J 5 bases, leaving 18 bases between the germline ends. Germline V gives CDR1 DFQATT, CDR2 SNEGSKA (reference sequence). As DNA, the CDR3 is TGCAGTGCTATCCCGGCGGGGTCCTGGGACGAGCAGTACTTC. It translates to CSAIPAGSWDEQYF.

The J gene is TRBJ1-3, the V gene TRBV6-2 or TRBV6-3; D gene uncertain. The CDR3 runs 16 residues. Germline V gene sequence: CDR1 MNHEY, CDR2 SVGEGT. V lost 2 bases and J lost 2, with 13 bases in between. The CDR3 DNA follows: TGTGCCAGCAGTTACGCTGTCAGGTTGACTGGAAACACCATATATTTT. It yields the protein CASSYAVRLTGNTIYF.

The rearrangement joins TRBV14 to TRBJ1-6; the D is unclear. The CDR3 is 19 residues long. The V end was cut by 0 bases, the J end by 0 bases, with 15 bases between. Germline V CDR1 and CDR2: SGHDN, FVKESK. CDR3 region: CASSQEDRATSSYNSPLHF. CDR3 bases: TGTGCCAGCAGCCAAGAAGACCGGGCTACTAGCTCCTATAATTCACCCCTCCACTTT.

This clonotype showed up many times. The chain uses TRBV4-2 and TRBJ2-7; tentatively, D is TRBD2 (6 bases). Trimming removed 1 base at V and 0 bases at J, with 10 bases between. This CDR3 has 15 residues. Germline V gene data show CDR1 as LGHNA and CDR2 as YNFKEQ. The CDR3 sequence is CASSQAGTSSYEQYF. The DNA of the CDR3 is TGTGCCAGCAGCCAAGCCGGGACTTCCTCCTACGAGCAGTACTTC.

This clonotype has only a few counts. The chain has TRBV28 and TRBJ2-7; D unclear. V was shortened by 5 bases and J by 7 bases, with 12 bases between the two germline ends. Per the germline V gene, CDR1 is MDHEN and CDR2 is SYDVKM. This CDR3 comprises 12 residues. CDR3: CASSRNSREQYF. The CDR3 region has the DNA TGTGCCAGCAGTCGCAACAGTCGAGAGCAGTACTTC.

DNA for the CDR3: TGTGCCAGCAGTTTGGCAAGCTCCTACAATGAGCAGTTCTTC. Residues: CASSLASSYNEQFF. The J gene is TRBJ2-1, the V gene TRBV7-2; D not certain. The V and J ends lost 6 bases and 0 bases respectively, with 9 bases between them. The CDR3 runs 14 residues. The V gene's germline CDR1 is SGHTA and CDR2 FQGNSA.

The J gene is TRBJ2-2, the V gene TRBV4-3; D is uncertain. The CDR3 is 13 residues long. Germline values: CDR1 LGHNA, CDR2 YSLEER. V was cut by 1 base and J by 4 bases, with 4 bases left in between. CDR3 protein: CASSQGRTGELFF. CDR3 nucleotides: TGCGCCAGCAGCCAAGGTCGCACCGGGGAGCTGTTTTTT.

The rearrangement uses TRBV7-2 and TRBJ1-2; D is possibly TRBD1 (6 bases). CDR1 is SGHTA and CDR2 is FQGNSA in the germline V gene. The CDR3 contains 15 residues. V shed 6 bases and J shed 3 bases, with 17 bases lying between them. CDR3 amino acids: CASSKVPGQDYGYTF. Written as DNA, the CDR3 is TGTGCCAGCAGTAAAGTACCGGGACAAGACTATGGCTACACCTTC.

This clonotype was seen a handful of times. The V call is TRBV12-3 or TRBV12-4, the J call TRBJ2-2; 7 bases are a match to TRBD1. J gave up 3 bases and V 6 bases, and 4 bases lay outside the gene matches. CDR3 length: 14 amino acids. CDR3 sequence: CASRRDSHTGELFF. CDR3 sequence (DNA): TGTGCCAGCAGAAGGGACAGTCACACCGGGGAGCTGTTTTTT.

This clonotype has a count of ten or more. The chain links TRBV29-1 to TRBJ2-7; 8 bases are a match to TRBD1. V gave up 3 bases and J gave up 5 bases; unmatched junction bases: 9. There are 14 residues in the CDR3. The V gene's germline CDR1 is SQVTM and CDR2 ANQGSEA. The CDR3 nucleotides read TGCAGCGTTGATAGGGCCGGACAGGGTGACGAGCAGTACTTC. Translating it yields CSVDRAGQGDEQYF.

The gene calls are TRBV5-6 and TRBJ1-1, with 10 positions matching TRBD1. Germline lookup yields CDR1 SGHDT and CDR2 YYEEEE. The CDR3 has 13 amino acids. The junction had 4 bases not matched to a gene; V was cut back by 7 bases and J by 4 bases. The CDR3 here is CASETGGLTEAFF. CDR3 nucleotides: TGTGCCAGCGAGACAGGGGGCCTCACTGAAGCTTTCTTT.

Concerning this clonotype: This could be a read error, since a much larger clone is one nucleotide away. This chain joins TRBV4-3 and TRBJ2-2, with D hard to call. Germline CDR1 LGHNA, CDR2 YSLEER. The CDR3 extends over 15 amino acids. V was clipped by 3 bases and J by 3 bases, with 11 bases between them. DNA for the CDR3: TGCGCCAGCAGCCAGCACAAGGGATACACCGGGGAGCTGTTTTTT. This gives the protein CASSQHKGYTGELFF.

This clonotype was seen ten or more times. The rearrangement uses TRBV7-8 and TRBJ1-6; 10 positions match TRBD1. V was pared by 5 bases and J by 9 bases, with 7 bases of the junction left unmatched. CDR3 length: 15 residues. Germline lookup yields CDR1 SGHVS and CDR2 FQNEAQ. The DNA of the CDR3 is TGTGCCAGCAGCCCGCGACAGGGGGCCTCTTCACCCCTCCACTTT. It yields the protein CASSPRQGASSPLHF.

The genes are TRBV5-1 and TRBJ1-4; D ambiguous. This CDR3 spans 15 amino acids. The germline CDR1 and CDR2 sequences are SGHRS and YFSETQ. Trimming shortened V by 1 base and J by 5 bases, and 12 bases separated the two germline ends. The CDR3 nucleotides read TGCGCCAGCAGCTTGATGGTACAGTCAAATGAAAAACTGTTTTTT. Residues: CASSLMVQSNEKLFF.

This clonotype was counted only a few times. The rearrangement uses TRBV28 and TRBJ2-7; 8 bases line up with TRBD2. Germline V gene data show CDR1 as MDHEN and CDR2 as SYDVKM. Unmatched junction bases numbered 11, after V lost 5 bases and J lost 2 bases. The CDR3 contains 16 residues. CDR3 amino acids: CASSLTGRGPTYEQYF. In DNA, the CDR3 is TGTGCCAGCAGTCTGACCGGGAGGGGTCCTACCTACGAGCAGTACTTC.

This clonotype has a handful of counts. The chain has TRBV28 and TRBJ2-4, with unresolved D. V was pared by 2 bases and J by 0 bases, with 8 bases between. Germline V CDR1 and CDR2: MDHEN, SYDVKM. CDR3 length: 15 amino acids. CDR3 in DNA: TGTGCCAGCAGTTTAAACTTTCTAGCCAAAAACATTCAGTACTTC. Protein product: CASSLNFLAKNIQYF.

There are a few counts of this clonotype. This chain connects TRBV28 to TRBJ2-6; D is undetermined. CDR3 size: 16 residues. CDR1 and CDR2 from the germline V gene are MDHEN and SYDVKM. Trimming stripped 5 bases from V and 1 base from J, with 12 bases between. CDR3 nucleotide sequence: TGTGCCAGCAGTCGCGCCTTGGTGTCTGGGGCCAACGTCCTGACTTTC. This encodes CASSRALVSGANVLTF.